The 19 T cell receptor beta chains below come from one sample, sequenced in a study of shared clonotypes between healthy human individuals (dated by TCRdb to about 2020). The method behind the library was the immunoSEQ multiplex PCR assay. TCRdb carries this immuneACCESS record with in-frame sequences only. Its versions omit some clonotypes, under half of them owing to an unresolved V gene in the studies checked, with the rest unexplained. This sample has over 2,000,000 clones in its table, and over 85% of those were observed once. The ten biggest clones cover about 1.7% of the sample. For the CD8 naive samples, CD45RO-negative cells were positively selected for CCR7, yielding a CD45RA+CCR7+ population from which TemRA cells were excluded. Sequencing was performed on naive CD8+ T cells from PBMCs. Sample cell subset or site, as interpreted from the label and publication: CD45RA+CCR7+. All receptors derive from a man younger than 30 in good health. Some clones in this sample may be carry-over from other donors' samples.

The V and J genes are TRBV2 and TRBJ2-5; a weak D match, TRBD2 (5 bases). Germline V CDR1 and CDR2: SNHLY, FYNNEI. V lost 6 bases to trimming and J lost 2 bases, with 10 bases between them. CDR3 size: 13 residues. In DNA, the CDR3 is TGTGCCAGCAGAAAGGACTTACAAGAGACCCAGTACTTC. It encodes CASRKDLQETQYF. Full variable domain (outside the CDR3, taken from reference TRBV2 and TRBJ2-5): EPEVTQTPSHQVTQMGQEVILRCVPISNHLYFYWYRQILGQKVEFLVSFYNNEISEKSEIFDDQFSVERPDGSNFTLKIRSTKLEDSAMYFCASRKDLQETQYFGPGTRLLVL.

Here the CDR3 reads CSVEWRREGTDTQYF. CDR3 DNA sequence: TGCAGCGTTGAATGGCGGAGGGAGGGCACAGATACGCAGTATTTT. V gene TRBV29-1 combines with J gene TRBJ2-3; D is possibly TRBD2 (6 bases). The CDR3 loop spans 15 amino acids. CDR1 is SQVTM, CDR2 ANQGSEA, per germline. Trimming shortened V by 2 bases and J by 1 base, and 13 bases separated the two germline ends.

The gene calls are TRBV18 and TRBJ2-5; D is possibly TRBD1 or TRBD2 (5 bases each). CDR1 and CDR2 (germline): KGHSH, LQKENI. Trimming pared 4 bases from V and 9 bases from J, leaving 21 bases between. This CDR3 has 15 residues. The CDR3 protein is CASSLPQGVLNPQYF. As DNA, the CDR3 is TGTGCCAGCTCACTTCCCCAGGGAGTCCTGAATCCCCAGTACTTC.

The gene calls are TRBV27 and TRBJ2-1, with D possibly matching TRBD2 (6 bases). Between the trimmed V and J ends, which lost 3 bases and 6 bases, there was a span of 12 bases. Germline V gene sequence: CDR1 MNHEY, CDR2 SMNVEV (reference sequence). This CDR3 comprises 14 residues. CDR3 in DNA: TGTGCCAGCAGTTTTATCGGAGGGATCAATGAGCAGTTCTTC. As protein: CASSFIGGINEQFF.

The genes are TRBV19 and TRBJ1-1; D perhaps matches TRBD1 (5 bases). Germline loops: CDR1 LNHDA, CDR2 SQIVND (reference sequence). This CDR3 is built from 14 residues. Trimming shortened V by 6 bases and J by 8 bases, and 19 bases separated the two germline ends. CDR3 sequence: CASRSTGRNKEAFF. CDR3 DNA sequence: TGTGCCAGTAGATCTACAGGCCGAAATAAGGAAGCTTTCTTT.

This chain links TRBV4-2 with TRBJ2-1; the D gene is possibly TRBD2 (6 bases). CDR1 and CDR2 (germline): LGHNA, YNFKEQ. V was trimmed by 0 bases and J by 5 bases, leaving 14 bases between them. This CDR3 is 16 amino acids long. CDR3 DNA: TGTGCCAGCAGCCAAGATGGTCTGGGACTTGACAATGAGCAGTTCTTC. It yields the protein CASSQDGLGLDNEQFF.

The rearrangement joins TRBV9 to TRBJ2-1; 9 positions match TRBD1. With V trimmed by 4 bases and J by 4 bases, 9 bases remained unmatched. Looked up from germline, CDR1 is SGDLS and CDR2 is YYNGEE. This CDR3 has 16 amino acids. CDR3 sequence: CASSSPTGTGYNEQFF. Here the CDR3 DNA reads TGTGCCAGCAGCTCACCAACCGGGACAGGGTACAATGAGCAGTTCTTC.

The CDR3, as DNA: TGTGCCAGCAGTGAATCAATGGGGGCAGCTCAAGAGACCCAGTACTTC. Its translation: CASSESMGAAQETQYF. V usage is TRBV6-1 and J usage is TRBJ2-5, with D possibly TRBD1 on 6 matching bases. The germline V gene encodes CDR1 MNHNS and CDR2 SASEGT. This CDR3 contains 16 residues. V shed 2 bases and J shed 2 bases, with 15 bases lying between them.

The V and J genes are TRBV7-8 and TRBJ2-2, with D maybe TRBD1 (5 bases). Trimming took 11 bases from V and 5 from J, leaving 24 bases between them. The CDR3 extends over 16 amino acids. Germline V CDR1 and CDR2: SGHVS, FQNEAQ. This CDR3 reads CASTAYRLPDTGELFF. DNA for the CDR3: TGTGCCTCGACAGCTTACCGGCTACCCGATACCGGGGAGCTGTTTTTT.

The V call is TRBV14, the J call TRBJ2-6, with a weak D call TRBD1 (6 bases). The CDR3 covers 18 residues. CDR1 is SGHDN and CDR2 is FVKESK in the germline V gene. V lost 3 bases, J lost 0 bases, and 15 bases lay in between. The CDR3 bases are TGTGCCAGCAGCCAGGGCACCCCCAGGGGCTCTGGGGCCAACGTCCTGACTTTC. It yields the protein CASSQGTPRGSGANVLTF.

The CDR3 spells CASTNEGDEQYF. In nucleotides, the CDR3 is TGTGCCAGTACCAATGAGGGGGACGAGCAGTACTTC. The V gene is TRBV19, the J gene TRBJ2-7, with a weak D call TRBD1 (6 bases). Germline values: CDR1 LNHDA, CDR2 SQIVND (reference sequence). V was clipped by 7 bases and J by 5 bases, with 12 bases between them. The CDR3 has 12 residues.

Concerning this clone itself: The same CDR3 arises from other DNA sequences in this sample as well. This rearrangement joins TRBV5-1 to TRBJ2-1; D perhaps matches TRBD2 (6 bases). Germline assignment: CDR1 SGHRS and CDR2 YFSETQ. The CDR3 spans 16 residues. The V end was cut by 0 bases, the J end by 0 bases, with 10 bases between. CDR3 coding DNA: TGCGCCAGCAGCTTGGGGCGGGGTAGCTCCTACAATGAGCAGTTCTTC. It yields the protein CASSLGRGSSYNEQFF.

V is TRBV7-2 and J is TRBJ2-1, with 11 bases identical to TRBD2. Germline assignment: CDR1 SGHTA and CDR2 FQGNSA. V shed 2 bases, J shed 5 bases, and the junction held 5 bases outside the gene matches. The CDR3 is 16 amino acids. CDR3 region: CASSLILAGGHNEQFF. As DNA, the CDR3 is TGTGCCAGCAGCTTAATCCTAGCGGGGGGCCACAATGAGCAGTTCTTC. Full variable domain (rest looked up from reference TRBV7-2 and TRBJ2-1): GAGVSQSPSNKVTEKGKDVELRCDPISGHTALYWYRQSLGQGLEFLIYFQGNSAPDKSGLPSDRFSAERTGGSVSTLTIQRTQQEDSAVYLCASSLILAGGHNEQFFGPGTRLTVL.

V usage is TRBV25-1 and J usage is TRBJ2-1; TRBD2 aligns across 7 bases. In germline, CDR1 is MGHDK, CDR2 SYGVNS. The CDR3 sequence is 16 residues long. Trimming took 6 bases from V and 0 from J; bases not matched to a gene: 8. This CDR3 reads CASSPSGTNSYNEQFF. CDR3 DNA: TGTGCCAGCAGCCCCTCCGGGACTAACTCCTACAATGAGCAGTTCTTC.

The CDR3 coding sequence is TGCGCCAGCAGCCCGGGCCGGGACAGCTACACTGAAGCTTTCTTT. This sequence encodes CASSPGRDSYTEAFF. The chain couples TRBV5-1 to TRBJ1-1; TRBD1 matches at 7 bases. The CDR3 has 15 amino acids. CDR1 is SGHRS, CDR2 YFSETQ, per germline. V trimming: 4 bases; J trimming: 3 bases; junction bases outside the gene matches: 9.

The chain is built from TRBV18 and TRBJ2-7; 14 positions match TRBD2. The length of the CDR3 is 21 residues. Trimming took 1 base from V and 3 from J; bases not matched to a gene: 17. The germline V gene has CDR1 KGHSH and CDR2 LQKENI. The CDR3 sequence is CASSPRGGEPGLAGDGYEQYF. CDR3 DNA: TGTGCCAGCTCACCACGGGGAGGAGAACCGGGACTAGCGGGAGACGGCTACGAGCAGTACTTC.

This rearrangement joins TRBV9 to TRBJ2-3; D might be TRBD1 or TRBD2, each matching 6 bases. Germline values: CDR1 SGDLS, CDR2 YYNGEE. The CDR3 length is 16 residues. V gave up 2 bases and J gave up 2 bases, with 15 bases separating them. CDR3 region: CASSVSPGDTTDTQYF. The CDR3 region has the DNA TGTGCCAGCAGCGTCTCCCCGGGGGACACCACAGATACGCAGTATTTT.

The count of this clone is one. V usage is TRBV28 and J usage is TRBJ2-1, with TRBD2 matching over 7 bases. There are 15 residues in the CDR3. Germline CDR1 MDHEN, CDR2 SYDVKM. After removal of 6 bases from V and 4 bases from J, the junction contained 9 bases not matched to a gene. DNA for the CDR3: TGTGCCAGCAGGACCGCGCGGGAGATATACAATGAGCAGTTCTTC. Its protein is CASRTAREIYNEQFF. The variable domain in full, completed from reference TRBV28 and TRBJ2-1, reads DVKVTQSSRYLVKRTGEKVFLECVQDMDHENMFWYRQDPGLGLRLIYFSYDVKMKEKGDIPEGYSVSREKKERFSLILESASTNQTSMYLCASRTAREIYNEQFFGPGTRLTVL.

This chain links TRBV18 with TRBJ2-1, with D perhaps being TRBD1 or TRBD2 (5 bases each). The CDR3 runs to 15 residues. V was cut by 4 bases and J by 0 bases, with 10 bases left in between. Germline CDR1 reads KGHSH; CDR2 reads LQKENI. DNA of the CDR3: TGTGCCAGCTCACTCGGGACGACCTCCTACAATGAGCAGTTCTTC. Protein sequence: CASSLGTTSYNEQFF.